Listed below are T cell receptor beta chains from one sample, sequenced in a study of T cell responses to AZD1222 COVID-19 vaccine. Sequencing was performed with immunoSEQ multiplex PCR; in TCRdb, only in-frame clones are kept and a portion is missing. Found here are 150,000 or so clones, roughly nine tenths of them singletons; the top ten hold over 1.5%. Sequencing was performed on peripheral blood, taken on day 0 of AZD1222 vaccination. The receptor source for this set is an adult in good health. CDR3s include the opening cysteine and the closing phenylalanine or tryptophan. Fields, in order: J gene, CDR3 length, clone size, V gene, D gene, CDR3 protein, CDR3 DNA. The D gene is left open where the match is weak. Clone size is shown for a subset of rows, as once, few, many or a class of expanded clone.

J: TRBJ2-2; length: 15; size: NA; V: TRBV19; D: NA; CDR3: CASSRITGNTGELFF; DNA: TGTGCCAGTAGTAGGATCACAGGGAACACCGGGGAGCTGTTTTTT
J: TRBJ2-2; length: 15; size: NA; V: TRBV27; D: TRBD2; CDR3: CASSPRTSGRGELFF; DNA: TGTGCCAGCAGTCCCCGGACTAGCGGGAGGGGGGAGCTGTTTTTT
J: TRBJ2-5; length: 14; size: NA; V: TRBV6-2/TRBV6-3; D: NA; CDR3: CASSATRRGETQYF; DNA: TGTGCCAGCAGTGCGACTAGACGGGGGGAGACCCAGTACTTC
J: TRBJ2-5; length: 17; size: NA; V: TRBV27; D: TRBD1; CDR3: CASSGRGRIFGQETQYF; DNA: TGTGCCAGCAGTGGCAGGGGGCGCATTTTTGGCCAAGAGACCCAGTACTTC
J: TRBJ2-7; length: 13; size: NA; V: TRBV11-2; D: TRBD2; CDR3: CASSKGLAYEQYF; DNA: TGTGCCAGCAGCAAGGGACTAGCCTACGAGCAGTACTTC
J: TRBJ1-1; length: 14; size: NA; V: TRBV5-1; D: TRBD1; CDR3: CASSYYRGDTEAFF; DNA: TGCGCCAGCAGTTACTACAGGGGGGACACTGAAGCTTTCTTT
J: TRBJ2-2; length: 15; size: NA; V: TRBV24-1; D: TRBD1; CDR3: CATSDPPTGTGELFF; DNA: TGTGCCACCAGTGACCCCCCGACAGGGACCGGGGAGCTGTTTTTT
J: TRBJ1-1; length: 15; size: NA; V: TRBV7-3; D: TRBD1; CDR3: CASSSLQGADTEAFF; DNA: TGTGCCAGCAGCTCCTTACAGGGGGCCGACACTGAAGCTTTCTTT
J: TRBJ1-2; length: 15; size: NA; V: TRBV9; D: NA; CDR3: CASSVALGTAYGYTF; DNA: TGTGCCAGCAGCGTAGCTTTAGGGACGGCCTATGGCTACACCTTC
J: TRBJ1-2; length: 16; size: NA; V: TRBV9; D: NA; CDR3: CASSVTTGEVNYGYTF; DNA: TGTGCCAGCAGCGTGACGACAGGAGAAGTAAACTATGGCTACACCTTC
J: TRBJ1-6; length: 15; size: NA; V: TRBV5-5; D: TRBD1; CDR3: CASRDIQGENSPLHF; DNA: TGTGCCAGCAGGGACATACAGGGGGAGAATTCACCCCTCCACTTT
J: TRBJ2-2; length: 17; size: few; V: TRBV4-1; D: TRBD2; CDR3: CASSQDLLAGNTGELFF; DNA: TGCGCCAGCAGCCAAGATCTCCTAGCGGGAAACACCGGGGAGCTGTTTTTT
J: TRBJ1-1; length: 14; size: NA; V: TRBV27; D: NA; CDR3: CASSPGALNTEAFF; DNA: TGTGCCAGCAGTCCGGGGGCCCTCAACACTGAAGCTTTCTTT
J: TRBJ2-5; length: 16; size: NA; V: TRBV5-5; D: NA; CDR3: CASSFSGNRASETQYF; DNA: TGTGCCAGCAGCTTTTCCGGGAACCGCGCCTCAGAGACCCAGTACTTC
J: TRBJ1-1; length: 14; size: NA; V: TRBV28; D: NA; CDR3: CASSPLLGAKEAFF; DNA: TGTGCCAGCAGCCCTCTTCTGGGGGCTAAGGAAGCTTTCTTT
J: TRBJ2-1; length: 15; size: NA; V: TRBV4-2; D: TRBD2; CDR3: CASSPPAGGLNEQFF; DNA: TGTGCCAGCAGCCCACCGGCGGGAGGGCTCAATGAGCAGTTCTTC
J: TRBJ2-1; length: 13; size: NA; V: TRBV12-3/TRBV12-4; D: NA; CDR3: CASHTGRAAEQFF; DNA: TGTGCCAGCCATACAGGGCGTGCTGCTGAGCAGTTCTTC
J: TRBJ2-7; length: 16; size: NA; V: TRBV19; D: TRBD2; CDR3: CASSSTSWGGSYEQYF; DNA: TGTGCCAGTAGTTCCACCTCTTGGGGGGGCTCCTACGAGCAGTACTTC
J: TRBJ2-7; length: 17; size: NA; V: TRBV28; D: NA; CDR3: CASSLNQGGAESYEQYF; DNA: TGTGCCAGCAGTTTGAATCAGGGGGGCGCTGAGTCCTACGAGCAGTACTTC
J: TRBJ2-1; length: 12; size: NA; V: TRBV6-5; D: NA; CDR3: CASSYGGNEQFF; DNA: TGTGCCAGCAGTTATGGGGGTAATGAGCAGTTCTTC
J: TRBJ2-4; length: 20; size: NA; V: TRBV6-1; D: TRBD2; CDR3: CASSEALMGLAGGSKNIQYF; DNA: TGTGCCAGCAGTGAAGCGCTCATGGGACTAGCGGGAGGTTCCAAAAACATTCAGTACTTC
J: TRBJ1-2; length: 19; size: NA; V: TRBV28; D: NA; CDR3: CASTIGGLGYSYSNYGYTF; DNA: TGTGCCAGCACCATAGGGGGGTTGGGGTATAGCTACTCGAACTATGGCTACACCTTC
J: TRBJ1-2; length: 15; size: NA; V: TRBV19; D: TRBD1; CDR3: CASSISGQGVVGYTF; DNA: TGTGCCAGTAGTATATCGGGACAGGGAGTCGTGGGCTACACCTTC
J: TRBJ1-2; length: 12; size: NA; V: TRBV28; D: NA; CDR3: CASRTGLGGYTF; DNA: TGTGCCAGCAGGACAGGCCTCGGGGGCTACACCTTC
J: TRBJ1-1; length: 15; size: NA; V: TRBV5-6; D: NA; CDR3: CASSSSGRRNTEAFF; DNA: TGTGCCAGCAGCTCCAGCGGCAGGAGGAACACTGAAGCTTTCTTT
J: TRBJ2-5; length: 13; size: NA; V: TRBV4-3; D: NA; CDR3: CASRDENQETQYF; DNA: TGCGCCAGCAGGGACGAGAACCAAGAGACCCAGTACTTC
J: TRBJ1-2; length: 16; size: NA; V: TRBV19; D: NA; CDR3: CASSTLFRSANYGYTF; DNA: TGTGCCAGTAGTACCCTCTTCAGGAGTGCTAACTATGGCTACACCTTC
J: TRBJ2-5; length: 11; size: NA; V: TRBV20-1; D: NA; CDR3: CSASGGETQYF; DNA: TGCAGTGCGTCGGGCGGAGAGACCCAGTACTTC
J: TRBJ1-1; length: 11; size: NA; V: TRBV20-1; D: NA; CDR3: CSARPGPEAFF; DNA: TGCAGTGCTAGACCGGGACCCGAAGCTTTCTTT
J: TRBJ2-1; length: 13; size: NA; V: TRBV18; D: NA; CDR3: CASSRQGANEQFF; DNA: TGTGCCAGCTCACGACAAGGGGCTAATGAGCAGTTCTTC
J: TRBJ1-1; length: 8; size: NA; V: TRBV20-1; D: NA; CDR3: CSPSEAFF; DNA: TGCAGTCCCTCTGAAGCTTTCTTT
J: TRBJ2-7; length: 15; size: NA; V: TRBV20-1; D: TRBD1; CDR3: CSASRSGQGTREQYF; DNA: TGCAGTGCTAGTCGCTCGGGACAGGGGACGCGGGAGCAGTACTTC